This T cell receptor (beta chain) was captured in a study of T cells in Graves' hyperthyroidism and ophthalmopathy. TCR beta CDR3 regions were amplified from RNA. Using the HTBI primer set, a first-round RT-PCR was run on the TCR CDR3. TCRdb ran MiXCR on the multiplex PCR reads and lists one entry per CDR3 protein. The sample has roughly 400,000 distinct CDR3 sequences; roughly an eighth are singletons. The table lists this clonotype with many counts. The source of this sequence is a man in his forties or fifties with Graves' ophthalmopathy. Sample: blood.

The CDR3 region has the DNA TGTGCCAGCAGTTTTTTTCATGGGGATACGCCTGAAGCTTTCTTT. Translation: CASSFFHGDTPEAFF. The chain carries TRBV12-3 or TRBV12-4 and TRBJ1-1; D is unclear. This CDR3 contains 15 residues. Trimming pared 3 bases from V and 6 bases from J, leaving 17 bases between.